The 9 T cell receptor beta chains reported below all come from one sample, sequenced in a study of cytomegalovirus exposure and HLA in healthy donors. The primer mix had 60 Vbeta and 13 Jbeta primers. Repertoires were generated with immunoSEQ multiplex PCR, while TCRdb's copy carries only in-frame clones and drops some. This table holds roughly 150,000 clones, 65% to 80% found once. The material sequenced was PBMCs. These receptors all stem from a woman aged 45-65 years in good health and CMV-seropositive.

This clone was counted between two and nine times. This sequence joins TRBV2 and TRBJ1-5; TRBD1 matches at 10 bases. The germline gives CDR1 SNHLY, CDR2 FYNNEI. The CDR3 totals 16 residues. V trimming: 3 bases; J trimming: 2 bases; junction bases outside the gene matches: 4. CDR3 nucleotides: TGTGCCAGCAGTGATTCGGACAGGGGGGGCAATCAGCCCCAGCATTTT. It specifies CASSDSDRGGNQPQHF.

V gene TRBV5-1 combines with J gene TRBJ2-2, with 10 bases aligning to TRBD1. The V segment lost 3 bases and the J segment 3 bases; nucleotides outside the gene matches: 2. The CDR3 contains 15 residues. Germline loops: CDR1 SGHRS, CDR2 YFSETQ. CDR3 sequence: CASSWTGGYTGELFF. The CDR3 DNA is TGCGCCAGCAGCTGGACAGGGGGTTACACCGGGGAGCTGTTTTTT. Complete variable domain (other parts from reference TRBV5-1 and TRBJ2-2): KAGVTQTPRYLIKTRGQQVTLSCSPISGHRSVSWYQQTPGQGLQFLFEYFSETQRNKGNFPGRFSGRQFSNSRSEMNVSTLELGDSALYLCASSWTGGYTGELFFGEGSRLTVL.

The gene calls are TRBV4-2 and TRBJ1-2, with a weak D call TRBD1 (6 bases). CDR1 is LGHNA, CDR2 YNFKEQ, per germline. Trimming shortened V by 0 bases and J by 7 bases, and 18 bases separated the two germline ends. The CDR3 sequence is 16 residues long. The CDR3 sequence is CASSQDYLQGLCGYTF. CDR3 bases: TGTGCCAGCAGCCAAGATTACTTACAGGGTTTATGTGGCTACACCTTC.

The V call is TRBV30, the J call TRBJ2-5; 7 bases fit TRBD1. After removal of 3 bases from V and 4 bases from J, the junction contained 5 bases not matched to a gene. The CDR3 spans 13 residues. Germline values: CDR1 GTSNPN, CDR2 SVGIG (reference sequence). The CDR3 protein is CAWSRDSRETQYF. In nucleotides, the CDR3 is TGTGCCTGGAGCCGGGACAGCCGAGAGACCCAGTACTTC.

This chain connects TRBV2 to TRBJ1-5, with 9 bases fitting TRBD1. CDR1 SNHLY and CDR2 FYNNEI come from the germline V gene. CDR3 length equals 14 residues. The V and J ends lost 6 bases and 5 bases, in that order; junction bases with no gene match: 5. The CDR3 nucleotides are TGTGCCAGCAGCGAGGGACAGGGTTATCAGCCCCAGCATTTT. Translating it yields CASSEGQGYQPQHF.

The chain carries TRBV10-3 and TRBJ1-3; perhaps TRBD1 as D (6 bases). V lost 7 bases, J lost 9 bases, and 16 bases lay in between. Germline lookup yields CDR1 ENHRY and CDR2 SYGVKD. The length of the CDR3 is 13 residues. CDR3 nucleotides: TGTGCCATCACAGAGGGGGAAAGCGCCACCATATATTTT. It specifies CAITEGESATIYF.

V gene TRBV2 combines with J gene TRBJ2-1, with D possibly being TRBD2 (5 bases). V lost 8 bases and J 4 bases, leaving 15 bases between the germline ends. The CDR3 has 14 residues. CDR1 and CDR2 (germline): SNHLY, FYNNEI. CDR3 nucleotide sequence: TGTGCCAGCGGGGAGTCTGGGTCTTACAATGAGCAGTTCTTC. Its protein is CASGESGSYNEQFF.

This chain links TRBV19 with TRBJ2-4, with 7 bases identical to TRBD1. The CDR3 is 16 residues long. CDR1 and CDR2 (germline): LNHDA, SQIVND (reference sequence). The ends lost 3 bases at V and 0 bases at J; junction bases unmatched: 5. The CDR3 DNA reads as TGTGCCAGTAGTATGCCGGGACAGCTAGCCAAAAACATTCAGTACTTC. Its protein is CASSMPGQLAKNIQYF.

The CDR3 coding sequence is TGTGCCAGCAGCCCTAGACAGGGAAATGGCTACACCTTC. This sequence encodes CASSPRQGNGYTF. This rearrangement joins TRBV6-6 to TRBJ1-2; 7 bases line up with TRBD1. This CDR3 comprises 13 residues. V shed 6 bases and J 6 bases; nucleotides not matched to a gene: 7. The germline CDR1 and CDR2 sequences are MNHNY and SVGAGI (reference sequence).